The 19 T cell receptor beta chains presented below share a single source sample, sequenced in a study of T cell changes during pregnancy in multiple sclerosis. Repertoires were generated with immunoSEQ multiplex PCR, while TCRdb's copy carries only in-frame clones and drops some. The profile shows roughly 110,000 clones, about 89% of them singletons. This specimen consisted of peripheral blood, obtained before pregnancy. The receptors derive from a female donor with multiple sclerosis, enrolled in a pregnancy study.

The table lists this clone with a count of one. This sequence joins TRBV28 and TRBJ1-6, with D uncertain. CDR1 and CDR2 (germline): MDHEN, SYDVKM. Trimming shortened V by 6 bases and J by 3 bases, and 18 bases separated the two germline ends. The CDR3 covers 17 residues. The CDR3 loop reads CASSRIGKELYNSPLHF. For the CDR3, the DNA is TGTGCCAGCAGCCGAATCGGAAAGGAGCTCTATAATTCACCCCTCCACTTT. Based on the CDR3 plus reference TRBV28 and TRBJ1-6, the full variable domain is DVKVTQSSRYLVKRTGEKVFLECVQDMDHENMFWYRQDPGLGLRLIYFSYDVKMKEKGDIPEGYSVSREKKERFSLILESASTNQTSMYLCASSRIGKELYNSPLHFGNGTRLTVT.

The CDR3 DNA is TGTGCCAGCAAGGGGTCCCAGTACTTC. This codes for CASKGSQYF. V gene TRBV6-1 combines with J gene TRBJ2-5, with D maybe TRBD1 (5 bases). Germline loops: CDR1 MNHNS, CDR2 SASEGT. CDR3 length equals 9 residues. V was clipped by 7 bases and J by 9 bases, with 6 bases between them.

The gene calls are TRBV19 and TRBJ2-1, with 7 bases matching TRBD2. V lost 6 bases and J lost 12; bases outside the gene matches: 8. Germline V CDR1 and CDR2: LNHDA, SQIVND (reference sequence). CDR3 length: 12 residues. The CDR3 reads CASRRREGPQFF. The CDR3 DNA follows: TGTGCCAGTAGGCGCAGGGAGGGTCCGCAGTTCTTC.

Note on this clone: No conserved phenylalanine or tryptophan is present at the end of the CDR3, so a read error is the likely explanation. The chain couples TRBV7-8 to TRBJ1-6; perhaps TRBD1 as D (6 bases). Trimming took off 5 bases at V and 9 bases at J, with 17 bases between the two ends. The length of the CDR3 is 15 residues. From germline, CDR1 is SGHVS and CDR2 FQNEAQ. As DNA, the CDR3 is TGTGCCAGCAGCGTAACTACAGGGAACGGTTCACCCCTCCACTCT. Translation: CASSVTTGNGSPLHS.

The genes are TRBV5-1 and TRBJ2-1, with D unresolved. CDR3 length: 14 residues. Trimming removed 1 base at V and 7 bases at J, with 12 bases between. The V gene's germline CDR1 is SGHRS and CDR2 YFSETQ. This chain's CDR3 is CASSLNSLGNEQFF. Here the CDR3 DNA reads TGCGCCAGCAGCTTGAATAGCCTTGGGAATGAGCAGTTCTTC.

The genes are TRBV19 and TRBJ1-2; D might be TRBD1 (6 bases). CDR3 size: 14 residues. Between the trimmed V and J ends, which lost 6 bases and 4 bases, there was a span of 15 bases. Germline lookup yields CDR1 LNHDA and CDR2 SQIVND (reference sequence). Here the CDR3 DNA reads TGTGCCAGTAGACCCGGACAGACTTTCTATGGCTACACCTTC. It codes for CASRPGQTFYGYTF.

The gene calls are TRBV18 and TRBJ2-7; the match to TRBD1 covers 8 bases. V was clipped by 1 base and J by 6 bases; unmatched bases: 5. The germline V gene encodes CDR1 KGHSH and CDR2 LQKENI. This CDR3 is built from 14 residues. This CDR3 reads CASSPLAQGGEQYF. DNA of the CDR3: TGTGCCAGCTCACCACTGGCACAGGGGGGCGAGCAGTACTTC.

The V gene is TRBV18, the J gene TRBJ2-3, with a possible D match to TRBD1 (6 bases). The CDR3 totals 14 residues. V was trimmed by 4 bases and J by 4 bases, leaving 12 bases between them. Germline V CDR1 and CDR2: KGHSH, LQKENI. Here the CDR3 DNA reads TGTGCCAGCTCACGACGGGACACCGCAGATACGCAGTATTTT. Translating gives CASSRRDTADTQYF.

The V and J genes are TRBV6-6 and TRBJ2-5; the D gene is possibly TRBD2 (6 bases). In germline, CDR1 is MNHNY, CDR2 SVGAGI (reference sequence). With 8 bases removed from V and 5 bases from J, the gap between germline ends came to 15 bases. CDR3 length equals 13 residues. DNA of the CDR3: TGTGCCAGCCAGGAGGGGTTCAGGGAGACCCAGTACTTC. It codes for CASQEGFRETQYF.

This chain connects TRBV6-1 to TRBJ1-2, with 9 positions matching TRBD1. CDR1 and CDR2 from the germline V gene are MNHNS and SASEGT. Unmatched junction bases numbered 7, after V lost 4 bases and J lost 4 bases. The CDR3 is 15 amino acids. This chain's CDR3 is CASSAGQGITYGYTF. In DNA form, the CDR3 reads TGTGCCAGCAGTGCGGGACAGGGCATAACCTATGGCTACACCTTC.

This chain links TRBV5-4 with TRBJ1-6, with 7 bases aligning to TRBD1. The CDR3 is made up of 14 amino acids. CDR1 and CDR2 from the germline V gene are SGHNT and YYREEE (reference sequence). After removal of 4 bases from V and 7 bases from J, the junction contained 5 bases not matched to a gene. The CDR3 region has the DNA TGTGCCAGCAGCGGGGACAGCAGGAATTCACCCCTCCACTTT. This codes for CASSGDSRNSPLHF.

CDR3 loop: CAWSVQGAGANVLTF. CDR3 in DNA: TGTGCCTGGAGTGTACAAGGGGCAGGGGCCAACGTCCTGACTTTC. The V gene is TRBV30, the J gene TRBJ2-6; D is perhaps TRBD1 (5 bases). Per germline, CDR1 GTSNPN and CDR2 SVGIG (reference sequence). The ends were cut back, 0 bases at V and 4 bases at J, with 10 bases in the middle. The CDR3 length is 15 residues.

J is TRBJ1-4 and V is TRBV7-9, with TRBD1 matching 8 bases. The CDR3 runs to 15 residues. Per the germline V gene, CDR1 is SEHNR and CDR2 is FQNEAQ (reference sequence). The ends lost 8 bases at V and 4 bases at J; junction bases unmatched: 9. CDR3 sequence (DNA): TGTGCCAGCTCCCCTACTGGACAGGGTAATGAAAAACTGTTTTTT. Translating it yields CASSPTGQGNEKLFF.

The chain is built from TRBV5-4 and TRBJ1-4; 7 positions agree with TRBD1. Per germline, CDR1 SGHNT and CDR2 YYREEE (reference sequence). With 4 bases clipped from V and 7 bases from J, the junction kept 13 bases outside the gene matches. The CDR3 extends over 16 amino acids. For the CDR3, the DNA is TGTGCCAGCAGCGCGACGCACAGGGGAATGGCTGAAAAACTGTTTTTT. Its protein is CASSATHRGMAEKLFF. Complete variable domain (other parts from reference TRBV5-4 and TRBJ1-4): ETGVTQSPTHLIKTRGQQVTLRCSSQSGHNTVSWYQQALGQGPQFIFQYYREEENGRGNFPPRFSGLQFPNYSSELNVNALELDDSALYLCASSATHRGMAEKLFFGSGTQLSVL.

The chain uses TRBV7-2 and TRBJ2-1, with TRBD2 identical over 15 bases. The length of the CDR3 is 18 residues. Germline loops: CDR1 SGHTA, CDR2 FQGNSA. V lost 5 bases and J lost 7; bases outside the gene matches: 12. The CDR3 loop reads CASSPGGLAGGVLNEQFF. The CDR3 DNA sequence: TGTGCCAGCAGCCCCGGTGGACTAGCGGGAGGGGTTTTGAATGAGCAGTTCTTC. The full variable domain, with the rest looked up from reference TRBV7-2 and TRBJ2-1, is GAGVSQSPSNKVTEKGKDVELRCDPISGHTALYWYRQSLGQGLEFLIYFQGNSAPDKSGLPSDRFSAERTGGSVSTLTIQRTQQEDSAVYLCASSPGGLAGGVLNEQFFGPGTRLTVL.

This sequence joins TRBV6-6 and TRBJ2-7, with D possibly TRBD2 on 7 matching bases. Trimming took 4 bases from V and 2 from J, leaving 12 bases between them. The germline CDR1 and CDR2 sequences are MNHNY and SVGAGI (reference sequence). This CDR3 is 14 amino acids long. CDR3 residues: CASSLGGLPYEQYF. In DNA form, the CDR3 reads TGTGCCAGCAGTTTGGGGGGGCTTCCCTACGAGCAGTACTTC.

For this clone: This specimen includes other DNA sequences encoding the same CDR3. The gene calls are TRBV7-2 and TRBJ2-7; 7 bases are a match to TRBD2. The trim removed 3 bases at V and 6 bases at J, leaving 8 bases unmatched. Germline CDR1 SGHTA, CDR2 FQGNSA. There are 14 residues in the CDR3. The CDR3 sequence is CASSFNPPGGEQYF. The CDR3 coding sequence is TGTGCCAGCAGCTTCAACCCCCCGGGGGGCGAGCAGTACTTC. The full variable domain, with the rest looked up from reference TRBV7-2 and TRBJ2-7, is GAGVSQSPSNKVTEKGKDVELRCDPISGHTALYWYRQSLGQGLEFLIYFQGNSAPDKSGLPSDRFSAERTGGSVSTLTIQRTQQEDSAVYLCASSFNPPGGEQYFGPGTRLTVT.

The V call is TRBV27, the J call TRBJ2-3; unclear D gene. Looked up from germline, CDR1 is MNHEY and CDR2 is SMNVEV (reference sequence). This CDR3 has 15 residues. Trimming left V 5 bases short and J 1 base short, with 13 bases between. The CDR3, as DNA: TGTGCCAGCAGTCGGATGGGCAGACGCACAGATACGCAGTATTTT. Its protein product is CASSRMGRRTDTQYF.

V and J are TRBV27 and TRBJ2-2; TRBD2 aligns across 12 bases. V dropped 8 bases and J dropped 5; count of bases not matched to a gene: 6. Germline lookup yields CDR1 MNHEY and CDR2 SMNVEV (reference sequence). The CDR3 spans 15 residues. The CDR3 here is CASRRTSGDTGELFF. The CDR3 DNA follows: TGTGCCAGCCGCAGGACTAGCGGGGATACCGGGGAGCTGTTTTTT.